These 31 T cell receptor beta chains share one sample of origin, sequenced in a study of T cell repertoires in cytomegalovirus infection. TCRdb re-called the reads with MiXCR, one entry per CDR3 protein. The table lists 900,000 to 950,000 distinct CDR3 sequences, around 29% of them singletons. No antigen has been identified for these receptors. Material: cultured CD8+ T cells from PBMCs, obtained from culture after CMV antigen stimulation. These receptors were obtained from a human donor in good health (CMV status not recorded). Some clones in this sample may be carry-over from other donors' samples.

The chain uses TRBV7-3 and TRBJ2-1, with D possibly being TRBD1 or TRBD2 (6 bases each). V was shortened by 2 bases and J by 7 bases, with 15 bases between the two germline ends. CDR1 SGHTA and CDR2 FQGTGA come from the germline V gene. This CDR3 comprises 15 residues. The CDR3 DNA reads as TGTGCCAGCAGCTTAGATCCGGGGGCGAGTAATGAGCAGTTCTTC. Protein product: CASSLDPGASNEQFF.

With respect to this clonotype: Sequence at one end of the junction differs from germline and may be a read error. This chain connects TRBV7-9 to TRBJ2-1, with TRBD1 identical over 7 bases. There are 17 residues in the CDR3. Germline-derived CDR1 and CDR2 are SEHNR and FQNEAQ (reference sequence). The CDR3 loop is CASSLAGTEGAYNELFF. DNA for the CDR3: TGTGCCAGCAGCTTAGCCGGGACAGAGGGGGCCTACAATGAGCTGTTCTTC.

This clonotype has just a few counts. DNA of the CDR3: TGCGCCAGCAGCCAAGTCGGGGCTGCCAGGGGGCACACCGGGGAGCTGTTTTTT. Residues: CASSQVGAARGHTGELFF. The chain combines TRBV4-1 with TRBJ2-2, with 8 bases lining up with TRBD1. CDR1 and CDR2 from the germline V gene are MGHRA and YSYEKL. The junction had 10 bases not matched to a gene; V was cut back by 1 base and J by 3 bases. This CDR3 comprises 18 residues.

V is TRBV7-9 and J is TRBJ1-2, with D maybe TRBD1 (5 bases). The germline V gene encodes CDR1 SEHNR and CDR2 FQNEAQ (reference sequence). With 5 bases removed from V and 10 bases from J, the gap between germline ends came to 20 bases. The CDR3 is 14 residues long. The CDR3 nucleotides read TGTGCCAGCAGCGAGAAGTTAGGGGTGCGCGACTACACCTTC. This translates into CASSEKLGVRDYTF.

The gene calls are TRBV11-2 and TRBJ1-4, with D tentatively TRBD1 (6 bases). The CDR3 is 13 residues long. The ends were cut back, 0 bases at V and 12 bases at J, with 11 bases in the middle. Germline CDR1 and CDR2: SGHAT and FQNNGV. This chain's CDR3 is CASSLEDSNQLFF. DNA for the CDR3: TGTGCCAGCAGCTTAGAGGACAGCAACCAACTGTTTTTT.

The rearrangement uses TRBV12-3 or TRBV12-4 and TRBJ2-7; D may be TRBD1 (5 bases). Trimming removed 3 bases from V and 3 bases from J, with 9 bases in between. The CDR3 loop spans 13 amino acids. This chain's CDR3 is CASSLAGNYEQYF. The CDR3 nucleotides read TGTGCCAGCAGTTTGGCAGGGAACTACGAGCAGTACTTC.

In its sample, this clonotype was seen many times. The rearrangement joins TRBV27 to TRBJ2-5; D uncertain. This CDR3 comprises 11 residues. The V gene's germline CDR1 is MNHEY and CDR2 SMNVEV (reference sequence). V lost 3 bases to trimming and J lost 4 bases, with 3 bases between them. The CDR3 DNA reads TGTGCCAGCAGTTTTCGAGAGACCCAGTACTTC. Translation gives CASSFRETQYF.

This clonotype was seen a handful of times. J is TRBJ1-5 and V is TRBV6-2 or TRBV6-3; possible D gene TRBD1, 5 bases. Germline CDR1 reads MNHEY; CDR2 reads SVGEGT. V lost 2 bases to trimming and J lost 3 bases, with 11 bases between them. The CDR3 covers 15 residues. In DNA, the CDR3 is TGTGCCAGCAGTTACGGGGACGGACCCAATCAGCCCCAGCATTTT. It is translated as CASSYGDGPNQPQHF.

With regard to this clonotype: The conserved phenylalanine or tryptophan normally closing the CDR3 is absent here, so this likely arose from a read error. The rearrangement links TRBV6-1 to TRBJ1-6; D uncertain. Trimming shortened V by 4 bases and J by 7 bases, and 11 bases separated the two germline ends. The CDR3 is 14 amino acids. Germline V CDR1 and CDR2: MNHNS, SASEGT. The CDR3 nucleotides are TGTGCCAGCAGTGCTGTGGCGACGAATTCACCCCTCCACATT. It yields the protein CASSAVATNSPLHI.

The CDR3 DNA follows: TGTGCCAGCAGTTACTCTACAGGGGAAAGGAGTTCACCCCTCCACTTT. Residues: CASSYSTGERSSPLHF. The gene calls are TRBV6-6 and TRBJ1-6; 7 nucleotides match TRBD1. V trimming: 0 bases; J trimming: 9 bases; junction bases outside the gene matches: 8. The CDR3 covers 16 residues. Germline V lookup: CDR1 MNHNY, CDR2 SVGAGI (reference sequence).

This clonotype was seen more than once but under ten times. This rearrangement joins TRBV27 to TRBJ1-5; tentative D call: TRBD1 (5 bases). Germline CDR1 MNHEY, CDR2 SMNVEV (reference sequence). The CDR3 sequence is 18 residues long. V was shortened by 2 bases and J by 1 base, with 18 bases between the two germline ends. CDR3: CASSLKGPWGESNQPQHF. CDR3 coding DNA: TGTGCCAGCAGTTTAAAGGGGCCCTGGGGGGAGAGCAATCAGCCCCAGCATTTT.

The chain is built from TRBV14 and TRBJ2-1; D gene uncertain. CDR3 size: 14 residues. Trimming shortened V by 4 bases and J by 8 bases, and 15 bases separated the two germline ends. Per the germline V gene, CDR1 is SGHDN and CDR2 is FVKESK. The CDR3 sequence: CASSPIDRDDEQFF. CDR3 DNA sequence: TGTGCCAGCAGCCCTATAGACCGAGACGATGAGCAGTTCTTC.

The genes are TRBV27 and TRBJ2-1; perhaps TRBD2 as D (6 bases). The CDR3 spans 15 residues. In germline, CDR1 is MNHEY, CDR2 SMNVEV (reference sequence). The V end lost 8 bases, the J end lost 6 bases, and 20 bases lay between the germline ends. The CDR3: CASGPLGTFLNEQFF. In nucleotides, the CDR3 is TGTGCCAGCGGCCCCTTGGGGACTTTCCTCAATGAGCAGTTCTTC.

The table lists this clonotype with a few counts. The genes are TRBV4-1 and TRBJ2-2; possibly TRBD1 for D (6 bases). Trimming took off 4 bases at V and 0 bases at J, with 9 bases between the two ends. CDR1 and CDR2 from the germline V gene are MGHRA and YSYEKL. This CDR3 is built from 15 residues. The CDR3 DNA reads TGCGCCAGCAGCCGACAGGCGTCGAACACCGGGGAGCTGTTTTTT. Protein product: CASSRQASNTGELFF.

This clonotype was picked up a small number of times. The chain links TRBV6-2 or TRBV6-3 to TRBJ1-2; tentative D call: TRBD1 (5 bases). V lost 10 bases, J lost 10 bases, and 13 bases lay in between. The CDR3 totals 10 residues. The germline CDR1 and CDR2 sequences are MNHEY and SVGEGT. CDR3 sequence (DNA): TGTGCCATCGGGGGGAGGAACTACACCTTC. It codes for CAIGGRNYTF.

This clonotype was recorded at least ten times. CDR3 nucleotides: TGTGCCAGCAGCCCTGAACAGGGCTCCTACGAGCAGTACTTC. It codes for CASSPEQGSYEQYF. This sequence joins TRBV7-6 and TRBJ2-7, with D possibly matching TRBD1 (6 bases). CDR3 length: 14 residues. CDR1 SGHVS and CDR2 FNYEAQ come from the germline V gene. V lost 5 bases to trimming and J lost 0 bases, with 11 bases between them.

Comment on this clonotype: A read error may be the cause here, since a much bigger clone is one base away. This chain joins TRBV7-8 and TRBJ2-1; D unclear. The CDR3 is 14 residues long. CDR1 and CDR2 from the germline V gene are SGHVS and FQNEAQ. CDR3 protein: CASSLAPFENERFF. The CDR3 DNA sequence: TGTGCCAGCAGCTTAGCCCCATTTGAGAATGAGCGGTTCTTC.

This clonotype was counted only a few times. CDR3 protein: CASTESGLAGYEQYF. CDR3 nucleotides: TGTGCCAGCACCGAAAGCGGACTAGCGGGCTACGAGCAGTACTTC. The chain uses TRBV2 and TRBJ2-7; TRBD2 matches at 11 bases. After removal of 7 bases from V and 3 bases from J, the junction contained 8 bases not matched to a gene. CDR3 length: 15 amino acids. Per germline, CDR1 SNHLY and CDR2 FYNNEI.

This clonotype was seen only a few times. The chain couples TRBV6-1 to TRBJ2-5; either TRBD1 or TRBD2 may supply D (5 bases each). The V gene lost 5 bases and the J gene lost 1 base, with 17 bases spanning the gap. This CDR3 has 16 residues. Germline CDR1 is MNHNS and CDR2 is SASEGT. In DNA form, the CDR3 reads TGTGCCAGCAGTAAAACGGGACGGATATTCCAAGAGACCCAGTACTTC. Its protein product is CASSKTGRIFQETQYF.

The V call is TRBV6-6, the J call TRBJ1-1, with a tentative D call TRBD1 (5 bases). Deletions cut 5 bases from V and 1 base from J, with 14 bases between. The CDR3 totals 15 residues. CDR1 MNHNY and CDR2 SVGAGI come from the germline V gene (reference sequence). CDR3 in DNA: TGTGCCAGCAGTACGAGGGGCGATTGGAACACTGAAGCTTTCTTT. It yields the protein CASSTRGDWNTEAFF.

This clonotype was seen a few times. This sequence joins TRBV28 and TRBJ2-3; 12 bases are a match to TRBD1. Unmatched junction bases numbered 7, after V lost 6 bases and J lost 3 bases. The CDR3 is 16 residues long. CDR1 MDHEN and CDR2 SYDVKM come from the germline V gene. The CDR3, as DNA: TGTGCCAGCAGCCTACCGGGACAGGGGGCTACAGATACGCAGTATTTT. Amino acid sequence: CASSLPGQGATDTQYF.

The V and J genes are TRBV6-1 and TRBJ2-1, with D tentatively TRBD1 or TRBD2 (5 bases each). With 3 bases removed from V and 6 bases from J, the gap between germline ends came to 15 bases. The CDR3 contains 15 residues. Germline CDR1 MNHNS, CDR2 SASEGT. The CDR3 DNA follows: TGTGCCAGCAGTGAGGGACCCGGAATTGGCAATGAGCAGTTCTTC. This codes for CASSEGPGIGNEQFF.

The J gene is TRBJ2-1, the V gene TRBV19; 9 bases agree with TRBD2. Germline values: CDR1 LNHDA, CDR2 SQIVND (reference sequence). CDR3 length: 16 residues. V gave up 3 bases and J gave up 6 bases; unmatched junction bases: 9. This CDR3 is CASSMEERRGGNEQFF. The CDR3 DNA sequence: TGTGCCAGTAGTATGGAAGAGAGGCGGGGGGGCAATGAGCAGTTCTTC.

CDR3 region: CSVETGYYEQYF. The CDR3 DNA reads TGCAGCGTTGAAACAGGGTACTACGAGCAGTACTTC. This chain connects TRBV29-1 to TRBJ2-7, with D possibly matching TRBD1 (6 bases). Germline CDR1 and CDR2: SQVTM and ANQGSEA. Trimming pared 2 bases from V and 3 bases from J, leaving 8 bases between. The CDR3 length is 12 residues.

This clonotype was counted between two and nine times. A read error may account for a junction end that differs from germline. V gene TRBV27 combines with J gene TRBJ1-1; no definite D call. The CDR3 runs 12 residues. CDR1 is MNHEY and CDR2 is SMNVEV in the germline V gene (reference sequence). For the CDR3, the DNA is TGTGCCAGCAGTTCACCGAACGCTGAAGCTTTCTTT. Translating gives CASSSPNAEAFF.

In its sample, this clonotype was seen a few times. V and J are TRBV6-6 and TRBJ2-7, with D perhaps matching TRBD2 (5 bases). The CDR3 loop spans 14 amino acids. Germline CDR1 reads MNHNY; CDR2 reads SVGAGI (reference sequence). The V end was cut by 7 bases, the J end by 2 bases, with 15 bases between. The chain's CDR3 is CASTPPGTPYEQYF. Written as DNA, the CDR3 is TGTGCCAGCACCCCCCCGGGAACTCCCTACGAGCAGTACTTC.

This clonotype was seen only a few times. The rearrangement links TRBV6-2 or TRBV6-3 to TRBJ2-3; a weak D match, TRBD1 (6 bases). This CDR3 spans 13 amino acids. The V and J ends lost 5 bases and 10 bases respectively, with 16 bases between them. CDR1 and CDR2 from the germline V gene are MNHEY and SVGEGT. In DNA, the CDR3 is TGTGCCAGCAGTCCCGAGGTGGGACAAGCGCAGTATTTT. Amino acid sequence: CASSPEVGQAQYF.

The chain links TRBV19 to TRBJ2-7, with 12 bases identical to TRBD2. The CDR3 consists of 15 residues. The trim removed 6 bases at V and 2 bases at J, leaving 5 bases unmatched. Germline lookup yields CDR1 LNHDA and CDR2 SQIVND (reference sequence). CDR3 in amino acids: CASRRGLAGPYEQYF. The DNA for the CDR3 is TGTGCCAGTAGAAGGGGACTAGCGGGCCCCTACGAGCAGTACTTC.

V gene TRBV27 combines with J gene TRBJ2-3; no firm D call. The CDR3 extends over 12 amino acids. CDR1 and CDR2 (germline): MNHEY, SMNVEV (reference sequence). The V and J ends lost 9 bases and 1 base respectively, with 8 bases between them. CDR3 in amino acids: CASKRGTDTQYF. The CDR3 DNA reads TGTGCCAGTAAAAGGGGCACAGATACGCAGTATTTT.

The chain recombines TRBV5-1 with TRBJ2-1; 16 positions match TRBD2. Germline values: CDR1 SGHRS, CDR2 YFSETQ. The CDR3 spans 18 residues. Trimming at V came to 2 bases and at J to 2 bases, leaving 4 bases not matched to a gene. CDR3 sequence reads: CASSFGTSGGDTYNEQFF. The CDR3 DNA sequence: TGCGCCAGCAGCTTTGGGACTAGCGGGGGGGACACCTACAATGAGCAGTTCTTC.

The chain has TRBV2 and TRBJ2-1, with TRBD2 matching 8 bases. Germline V lookup: CDR1 SNHLY, CDR2 FYNNEI. The CDR3 is made up of 15 amino acids. The CDR3, as DNA: TGTGTCAACGCGATGGGCGGGGGGCCCCCCAATGAGCAGTTCTTC. Its protein product is CVNAMGGGPPNEQFF.